This is a list of T cell receptor beta chains from one sample in a study of Graves' ophthalmopathy and Graves' hyperthyroidism. TCRdb processed the multiplex PCR reads anew with MiXCR; each CDR3 protein has one entry. The sample includes hundreds of thousands of distinct CDR3 sequences, 35% to 50% of them seen just once. Specimen: peripheral blood. The origin of the receptors is an adult man with Graves' ophthalmopathy. CDR3s include the opening cysteine and the closing phenylalanine or tryptophan. A D gene is named only where the DNA matches it firmly. Size tells how often a clone was seen (once, few, many) or the class of an expanded clone, and some rows leave it out.

abundance,j_gene,v_gene,d_gene,CDR3nt,CDR3aa
many,TRBJ1-4,TRBV29-1,.,TGCAGCGTTCAGAGAGAGGGTAGTGAAAAACTGTTTTTT,CSVQREGSEKLFF
.,TRBJ2-5,TRBV10-2,.,TGCGCCAGCAGTGAGGACGGAGAGACCCAGTACTTC,CASSEDGETQYF
.,TRBJ1-3,TRBV10-3,.,TGTGCCAGCAGACGCAGGGTCCATGGAAACACCATATATTTT,CASRRRVHGNTIYF
many,TRBJ2-6,TRBV2,.,TGTGCCAGCAGTCAGGGCTCTGGGGCCAACGTCCTGACTTTC,CASSQGSGANVLTF
many,TRBJ1-2,TRBV29-1,TRBD1,TGCAGCGTTGAAGGGCAGGGGGCTCATGGCTACACCTTC,CSVEGQGAHGYTF
many,TRBJ1-5,TRBV7-8,.,TGTGCCAGCAGCTTAGAGGGGATTCAGCCCCAGCATTTT,CASSLEGIQPQHF
few,TRBJ2-7,TRBV15,.,TGTGCCACCAGCAGAGATCGCCCCAGTTCCTACGAGCAGTACTTC,CATSRDRPSSYEQYF
.,TRBJ1-5,TRBV5-1,.,TGTGCCAGCAGTTCTGGGGGGACGAACAATCAGCCCCAGCATTTT,CASSSGGTNNQPQHF
many,TRBJ2-5,TRBV2,TRBD1,TGTGCCAGCAGCAATCAGGGGACAGTACAAGAGACCCAGTACTTC,CASSNQGTVQETQYF
few,TRBJ2-2,TRBV25-1,TRBD2,TGTGCCAGCAGCATCCGCAACCTAGCGGCCAACACCGGGGAGCTGTTTTTT,CASSIRNLAANTGELFF
.,TRBJ2-2,TRBV25-1,.,TGTGCCAGCGTTGAAGTTGCCAGGGGCGGGGAGCTGTTTTTT,CASVEVARGGELFF
.,TRBJ2-2,TRBV25-1,TRBD2,TGTGCCAACAGCCAAGAAAGGGGCGGGAGTACCGGGGAGCTGTTTTTT,CANSQERGGSTGELFF
.,TRBJ2-7,TRBV7-6,TRBD1,TGTGCCAGCAGCCCTGGGACAGGCGTAATTACCTACGAGCAGCACTTC,CASSPGTGVITYEQHF
once,TRBJ1-2,TRBV15,TRBD1,TGTGCCACCAGCCCCAGGGGGGGGACGACTGGAAACACCTTC,CATSPRGGTTGNTF
.,TRBJ2-2,TRBV7-9,.,TGTGCCAGCAGCCGCCGTCCGTCGGAAGCGAACACCGGGGAGCTGTTTTTT,CASSRRPSEANTGELFF
.,TRBJ1-2,TRBV24-1,TRBD1,TGTGCCACCTCGAACGGGGGCAGGGGACAGGCGAACTATGGCTACACCTTC,CATSNGGRGQANYGYTF
.,TRBJ2-6,TRBV12-3/TRBV12-4,.,TGTGCCAGCAGTTTCTGGTTGGCTGGGGCCAACGTCCTGACTTTC,CASSFWLAGANVLTF
many,TRBJ1-4,TRBV7-2,TRBD1,TGTGCCAGCAGCATTGACAGGGGGAATGAAAAACTGTTTTTT,CASSIDRGNEKLFF
.,TRBJ1-2,TRBV20-1,.,TGCAGTGCTCAAGCCCAGGGAACCTATGGCTACACCTTC,CSAQAQGTYGYTF
.,TRBJ2-5,TRBV10-3,TRBD2,TGTGCCATCGCCAGGACTAGCGGGAGTCAAGAGACCCAGTACTTC,CAIARTSGSQETQYF
few,TRBJ1-2,TRBV2,.,TGTGCCAGCAGTAAACAGGGCTATGGCTACACCTTC,CASSKQGYGYTF
.,TRBJ2-7,TRBV10-3,.,TGTGCCACCGGGAGCAATCTCGAGCAGTACTTC,CATGSNLEQYF
once,TRBJ1-1,TRBV25-1,.,TGTGCCAGCAGTAGGGCGTGGGCCACTGAAGCTTTCTTT,CASSRAWATEAFF
.,TRBJ1-5,TRBV10-3,TRBD1,TGTGCCAGCAGTGAGACAGGGAGGCCGGGCCAGCCCCAGCATTTT,CASSETGRPGQPQHF
many,TRBJ2-7,TRBV29-1,TRBD1,TGCAGCGTTGAACACGGACAGGGCTCCTACGAGCAGTACTTC,CSVEHGQGSYEQYF
many,TRBJ1-2,TRBV29-1,TRBD1,TGCAGCGGATCGGGACAGGGTTTGAGCTACACCTTC,CSGSGQGLSYTF
.,TRBJ1-1,TRBV6-1,.,TGTGCCAGCAGGGAAACAGCGAACACTGAAGCTTTCTTT,CASRETANTEAFF
few,TRBJ1-3,TRBV5-4,.,TGTGCCAGCAGCTTGCCCGGGAGTCCAAACACCATATATTTT,CASSLPGSPNTIYF
.,TRBJ2-7,TRBV19,.,TGTGCCAGTAGGCCCGGAGGGGCCGGGGGCTCCTACGAGCAGTACTTC,CASRPGGAGGSYEQYF
few,TRBJ2-7,TRBV19,.,TGTGCCAGTAGTATATCGGGGGTCTCCTACGAGCAGTACTTC,CASSISGVSYEQYF
few,TRBJ2-1,TRBV19,.,TGTGCCAGTCGGGACCCTCACAATGAGCAGTTCTTC,CASRDPHNEQFF
.,TRBJ2-7,TRBV20-1,.,TGCAGTGCTAGAGGGGCAGACAGTGAAGAGCAGTACTTC,CSARGADSEEQYF
many,TRBJ1-1,TRBV29-1,TRBD1,TGCAGCGTTGTCGGGACAGGGGGCACTGAAGCTTTCTTT,CSVVGTGGTEAFF
many,TRBJ2-7,TRBV7-9,.,TGTGCCAGCAGCTTAACAGGGAGCTCCTACGAGCAGTACTTC,CASSLTGSSYEQYF
many,TRBJ2-7,TRBV20-1,.,TGCAGTGCTAGTGTAGACCGCGAGCAGTACTTC,CSASVDREQYF
.,TRBJ2-7,TRBV19,.,TGTGCCAGTAGTACCCTAGTGGGGGCCACCTACGAGCAGTACTTC,CASSTLVGATYEQYF
many,TRBJ1-1,TRBV29-1,TRBD1,TGCAGCGTTGTTGCAGGGGGTAATGAAGCTTTCTTT,CSVVAGGNEAFF
.,TRBJ2-7,TRBV7-2,.,TGTGCCAGCAGCTTAATAGCCGGGGGCAACTACGAGCAGTACTTC,CASSLIAGGNYEQYF
.,TRBJ1-1,TRBV9,.,TGTGCCAGCAGTTTACAGAAGGGTACTGAAGCTTTCTTT,CASSLQKGTEAFF
.,TRBJ1-1,TRBV29-1,.,TGCAGCTTAGTAGGGGGGGGTGAAGCTTTCTTT,CSLVGGGEAFF